What follows are 18 T cell receptor beta chains derived from one specimen sequenced in a study of long-term antiretroviral therapy in people with HIV. Researchers ran immunoSEQ v3.0 at survey level. Produced via immunoSEQ multiplex PCR; TCRdb's table is partial and in-frame only. Of about 20,000 clones listed, 80% to 95% are singletons. Sequenced material: unsorted PBMCs, taken 4.4 years after starting antiretroviral therapy. These receptor sequences come from a woman between 45 and 65 years old with HIV.

This clone was counted once. This sequence joins TRBV5-6 and TRBJ2-2; TRBD2 matches 14 bases. The V gene end was trimmed by 0 bases and the J gene end by 1 base; junction bases not matched to a gene: 2. Germline V gene lookup returns CDR1 SGHDT and CDR2 YYEEEE. The CDR3 spans 18 residues. The CDR3 DNA follows: TGTGCCAGCAGCTTGGTAGGACTAGCGGGGGGGAACACCGGGGAGCTGTTTTTT. Its translation: CASSLVGLAGGNTGELFF.

The CDR3 nucleotides read TGTGCCAGCAGCAGCGGGGGGGCCTTGAGAGAGACCCAGTACTTC. Amino acids: CASSSGGALRETQYF. The chain joins TRBV5-4 to TRBJ2-5; 10 nucleotides line up with TRBD2. The V gene's germline CDR1 is SGHNT and CDR2 YYREEE (reference sequence). Trimming cost V 4 bases and J 4 bases; bases outside gene matches: 7. CDR3 size: 15 residues.

The rearrangement uses TRBV5-6 and TRBJ2-7, with 10 positions matching TRBD2. CDR1 is SGHDT, CDR2 YYEEEE, per germline. The CDR3 contains 16 residues. The V gene end was trimmed by 0 bases and the J gene end by 2 bases; junction bases not matched to a gene: 5. CDR3 protein: CASSLGSGGPTYEQYF. The DNA of the CDR3 is TGTGCCAGCAGCTTGGGTAGCGGGGGGCCTACCTACGAGCAGTACTTC.

This clone was seen a handful of times. The CDR3 bases are TGTGCCTGGAGTGCCCTAAAGGACAGTCGCGGAAATTCACCCCTCCACTTT. This encodes CAWSALKDSRGNSPLHF. The V call is TRBV30, the J call TRBJ1-6; weak D call: TRBD1 (6 bases). The CDR3 loop spans 17 amino acids. The germline V gene encodes CDR1 GTSNPN and CDR2 SVGIG (reference sequence). V lost 1 base and J 7 bases, leaving 20 bases between the germline ends.

V and J are TRBV20-1 and TRBJ2-5; D is unclear. Deletions cut 4 bases from V and 2 bases from J, with 5 bases between. Per germline, CDR1 DFQATT and CDR2 SNEGSKA (reference sequence). This CDR3 comprises 11 residues. CDR3 in amino acids: CSANIQETQYF. CDR3 sequence (DNA): TGCAGTGCTAACATTCAAGAGACCCAGTACTTC.

J is TRBJ2-5 and V is TRBV15; 7 bases map to TRBD1. V was pared by 1 base and J by 2 bases, with 16 bases of the junction left unmatched. Looked up from germline, CDR1 is LNHNV and CDR2 is YYDKDF (reference sequence). The CDR3 consists of 19 residues. The CDR3 reads CATSRGTTTGLIRQETQYF. The CDR3 DNA reads as TGTGCCACCAGCAGAGGCACGACGACAGGGCTTATACGGCAAGAGACCCAGTACTTC.

This clone has a single count. The genes are TRBV5-6 and TRBJ1-2, with a weak D call TRBD1 (5 bases). This CDR3 region has 17 residues. V was clipped by 4 bases and J by 4 bases, with 23 bases between them. CDR1 and CDR2 from the germline V gene are SGHDT and YYEEEE. The CDR3 nucleotides are TGTGCCAGCAGCCCGGAGTCGTCCTGGGAACAGGCCTATGGCTACACCTTC. Translating it yields CASSPESSWEQAYGYTF.

The chain is built from TRBV7-9 and TRBJ2-1; weak D call: TRBD2 (5 bases). The CDR3 has 14 amino acids. Trimming pared 5 bases from V and 6 bases from J, leaving 14 bases between. The germline V gene encodes CDR1 SEHNR and CDR2 FQNEAQ (reference sequence). CDR3 region: CASSGERRVNEQFF. The CDR3 DNA reads as TGTGCCAGCAGCGGAGAAAGGCGGGTCAATGAGCAGTTCTTC.

The chain employs TRBV9 and TRBJ2-1; perhaps D is TRBD1 or TRBD2 (5 bases each). This CDR3 spans 16 amino acids. Trimming stripped 6 bases from V and 0 bases from J, with 16 bases between. CDR1 SGDLS and CDR2 YYNGEE come from the germline V gene. Here the CDR3 reads CASTPGTGPSYNEQFF. The CDR3 DNA sequence: TGTGCCAGCACCCCCGGGACGGGGCCCTCCTACAATGAGCAGTTCTTC. The whole variable domain, remainder taken from reference TRBV9 and TRBJ2-1, is DSGVTQTPKHLITATGQRVTLRCSPRSGDLSVYWYQQSLDQGLQFLIQYYNGEERAKGNILERFSAQQFPDLHSELNLSSLELGDSALYFCASTPGTGPSYNEQFFGPGTRLTVL.

Relative to its sample, this clone is medium-sized. The chain couples TRBV7-9 to TRBJ2-7, with unresolved D. Trimming shortened V by 5 bases and J by 1 base, and 18 bases separated the two germline ends. The CDR3 has 16 amino acids. In germline, CDR1 is SEHNR, CDR2 FQNEAQ (reference sequence). The CDR3 region has the DNA TGTGCCAGCAGCCCTCCCCGTTTTCCGGATTCCTACGAGCAGTACTTC. Its protein product is CASSPPRFPDSYEQYF.

The chain links TRBV29-1 to TRBJ2-7; 11 positions match TRBD1. CDR3 length: 15 residues. Trimming cost V 4 bases and J 0 bases; bases outside gene matches: 5. Per the germline V gene, CDR1 is SQVTM and CDR2 is ANQGSEA. The CDR3 is CSVGTGGVSSYEQYF. CDR3 coding DNA: TGCAGCGTTGGGACAGGGGGCGTCAGCTCCTACGAGCAGTACTTC.

To note about this clone: This specimen includes other DNA sequences encoding the same CDR3. The genes are TRBV6-5 and TRBJ2-7; weak D call: TRBD1 (6 bases). V lost 3 bases to trimming and J lost 3 bases, with 9 bases between them. The CDR3 runs to 13 residues. Per the germline V gene, CDR1 is MNHEY and CDR2 is SVGAGI. The CDR3 protein is CASSYGQSYEQYF. The CDR3 nucleotides read TGTGCCAGCAGTTATGGACAGAGCTACGAGCAGTACTTC.

The J gene is TRBJ1-2, the V gene TRBV25-1; unclear D gene. Germline-derived CDR1 and CDR2 are MGHDK and SYGVNS. The CDR3 contains 13 residues. V was clipped by 4 bases and J by 4 bases, with 10 bases between them. The CDR3 loop is CASSGTYSYGYTF. CDR3 DNA sequence: TGTGCCAGCAGTGGGACGTACAGCTATGGCTACACCTTC.

V gene TRBV6-6 combines with J gene TRBJ1-5; possibly TRBD1 for D (6 bases). Germline values: CDR1 MNHNY, CDR2 SVGAGI (reference sequence). The V end lost 5 bases, the J end lost 6 bases, and 17 bases lay between the germline ends. This CDR3 comprises 15 residues. CDR3 sequence (DNA): TGTGCCAGCAGTCCCTCGGGGCAGGGGAGTCAGCCCCAGCATTTT. Protein: CASSPSGQGSQPQHF.

V and J are TRBV5-3 and TRBJ2-1, with D perhaps matching TRBD1 (6 bases). TRBV5-3 is an ORF, and what it does is uncertain. There are 14 residues in the CDR3. The V end lost 9 bases, the J end lost 4 bases, and 17 bases lay between the germline ends. The DNA for the CDR3 is TGTGCCATCCACCGGGACATCCCATACAATGAGCAGTTCTTC. Translated: CAIHRDIPYNEQFF.

V is TRBV27 and J is TRBJ2-7; no reliable D call. The CDR3 length is 14 residues. Germline V gene data show CDR1 as MNHEY and CDR2 as SMNVEV (reference sequence). V lost 3 bases to trimming and J lost 0 bases, with 9 bases between them. The CDR3 DNA follows: TGTGCCAGCAGTTTTACCGCCGCCTCCTACGAGCAGTACTTC. Translated: CASSFTAASYEQYF.

The rearrangement links TRBV27 to TRBJ1-1; D remains ambiguous. CDR3 length: 13 residues. Trimming cost V 5 bases and J 0 bases, with 7 bases left between them. Per germline, CDR1 MNHEY and CDR2 SMNVEV (reference sequence). DNA for the CDR3: TGTGCCAGCAGTACTACTATGAACACTGAAGCTTTCTTT. Translation gives CASSTTMNTEAFF.

The V gene is TRBV19, the J gene TRBJ2-2; D may match TRBD1 or TRBD2 (5 bases each). This CDR3 region has 15 residues. V lost 7 bases and J lost 4, with 16 bases in between. Germline V gives CDR1 LNHDA, CDR2 SQIVND (reference sequence). The CDR3 here is CASIDPGAGTGELFF. The CDR3 DNA reads as TGTGCCAGTATTGATCCCGGGGCCGGCACCGGGGAGCTGTTTTTT.